This TCR beta chain was identified in a study of T cells after yellow fever vaccination. Study results and caveats: Faster peaking, at day 5 versus 15, marked a secondary response that was weaker.

It was through 5'RACE template switching that TCR cDNA was made, with a universal primer site and UMIs added. TCRdb passed the 5' RACE reads through MiXCR, listing each CDR3 protein once. The top ten clones hold more than 13% of a sample with 450,000 to 550,000 distinct CDR3 sequences, about a fifth of them seen once. In the case of this clonotype: What it recognizes is unknown.

V lost 6 bases to trimming and J lost 8 bases; unmatched junction nucleotides: 11. Per germline, CDR1 MDHEN and CDR2 SYDVKM. The CDR3 covers 15 residues. The source was PBMCs, collected 15 days after the yellow fever booster vaccination. The TCR sequence derives from a man aged 25 to 40 who received the YFV17D yellow fever vaccine. This chain joins TRBV28 and TRBJ2-1; 9 nucleotides align to TRBD1. DNA of the CDR3: TGTGCCAGCAGCAACACCGGGACAGGGTCCCATGAGCAGTTCTTC. This translates into CASSNTGTGSHEQFF.